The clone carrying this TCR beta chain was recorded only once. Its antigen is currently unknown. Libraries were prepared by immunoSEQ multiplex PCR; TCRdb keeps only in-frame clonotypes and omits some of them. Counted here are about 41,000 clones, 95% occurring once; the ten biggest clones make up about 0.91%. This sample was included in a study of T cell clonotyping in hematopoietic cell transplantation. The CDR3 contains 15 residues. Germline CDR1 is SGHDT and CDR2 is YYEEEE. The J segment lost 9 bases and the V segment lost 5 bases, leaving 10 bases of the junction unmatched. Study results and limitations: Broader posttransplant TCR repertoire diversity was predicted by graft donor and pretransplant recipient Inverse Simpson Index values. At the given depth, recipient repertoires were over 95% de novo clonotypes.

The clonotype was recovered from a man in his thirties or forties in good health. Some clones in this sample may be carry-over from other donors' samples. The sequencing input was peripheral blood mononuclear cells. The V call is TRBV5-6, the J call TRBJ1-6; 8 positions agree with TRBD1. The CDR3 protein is CASRHEQGDGSPLHF. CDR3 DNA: TGTGCCAGCAGACACGAACAGGGGGATGGTTCACCCCTCCACTTT.